These 12 T cell receptor beta chains were all obtained from the same sample, sequenced in a study of cytomegalovirus exposure and HLA in healthy donors. PCR amplification relied on 60 Vbeta primers (plus 13 Jbeta primers). Repertoires were generated with immunoSEQ multiplex PCR, while TCRdb's copy carries only in-frame clones and drops some. The sample has over 45,000 clones. The sample taken for sequencing was PBMCs. These receptors all stem from a young woman in good health and CMV-seronegative.

The chain uses TRBV10-2 and TRBJ2-5; 10 bases agree with TRBD2. CDR3 length equals 13 residues. Losses at the gene ends were 7 bases for V and 4 bases for J; bases not matched to a gene: 3. Germline V gene lookup returns CDR1 WSHSY and CDR2 SAAADI. The chain's CDR3 is CASKRGGRETQYF. The CDR3 coding sequence is TGCGCCAGCAAGCGGGGGGGCCGAGAGACCCAGTACTTC.

The V call is TRBV4-2, the J call TRBJ1-2, with a weak D call TRBD1 (5 bases). The V end was cut by 4 bases, the J end by 2 bases, with 17 bases between. CDR3 size: 16 residues. CDR1 is LGHNA and CDR2 is YNFKEQ in the germline V gene. CDR3 residues: CASSRQEGLANYGYTF. The DNA for the CDR3 is TGTGCCAGCAGCCGTCAGGAGGGGCTCGCGAACTATGGCTACACCTTC.

CDR3 loop: CASSPGTGNQPQHF. The CDR3 coding sequence is TGTGCCAGCAGTCCCGGGACAGGCAATCAGCCCCAGCATTTT. The chain employs TRBV6-5 and TRBJ1-5; TRBD1 agrees at 7 bases. This CDR3 region has 14 residues. V was pared by 5 bases and J by 2 bases, with 3 bases of the junction left unmatched. Germline CDR1 and CDR2: MNHEY and SVGAGI.

The chain employs TRBV9 and TRBJ2-7; 7 nucleotides line up with TRBD2. Germline V CDR1 and CDR2: SGDLS, YYNGEE. The CDR3 sequence is 14 residues long. The V and J ends lost 3 bases and 6 bases, in that order; junction bases with no gene match: 9. CDR3 loop: CASSAGGQQVEQYF. CDR3 nucleotide sequence: TGTGCCAGCAGCGCGGGGGGTCAACAGGTCGAGCAGTACTTC.

The V and J genes are TRBV27 and TRBJ2-3; 9 bases are shared with TRBD1. Germline-derived CDR1 and CDR2 are MNHEY and SMNVEV (reference sequence). Losses at the gene ends were 4 bases for V and 3 bases for J; bases not matched to a gene: 5. The CDR3 sequence is 15 residues long. Here the CDR3 reads CASSYWDRVTDTQYF. CDR3 nucleotides: TGTGCCAGCAGTTATTGGGACAGGGTGACAGATACGCAGTATTTT.

CDR3 amino acids: CASTKPPGQEAFF. The CDR3 DNA follows: TGTGCCAGCACTAAACCCCCCGGACAAGAAGCTTTCTTT. This chain links TRBV11-3 with TRBJ1-1; D is possibly TRBD1 (5 bases). Germline CDR1 is SGHNT and CDR2 is YENEEA. This CDR3 is 13 amino acids long. V was pared by 7 bases and J by 8 bases, with 17 bases between.

For this clone: The same CDR3 can be traced to other DNA sequences in this sample. This rearrangement joins TRBV28 to TRBJ2-5; perhaps TRBD1 as D (6 bases). Germline V gene data show CDR1 as MDHEN and CDR2 as SYDVKM. The CDR3 extends over 12 amino acids. V was shortened by 8 bases and J by 2 bases, with 9 bases between the two germline ends. CDR3 protein: CASGTPQETQYF. DNA for the CDR3: TGTGCCAGCGGGACACCACAAGAGACCCAGTACTTC.

The rearrangement joins TRBV15 to TRBJ2-5, with 8 bases that match TRBD2. From germline, CDR1 is LNHNV and CDR2 YYDKDF (reference sequence). The CDR3 has 17 amino acids. Losses at the gene ends were 3 bases for V and 3 bases for J; bases not matched to a gene: 12. As DNA, the CDR3 is TGTGCCACCAGCAGTCCGGCGGGGGGAGCGGGGGAAGAGACCCAGTACTTC. The encoded protein is CATSSPAGGAGEETQYF. Complete variable domain (other parts from reference TRBV15 and TRBJ2-5): DAMVIQNPRYQVTQFGKPVTLSCSQTLNHNVMYWYQQKSSQAPKLLFHYYDKDFNNEADTPDNFQSRRPNTSFCFLDIRSPGLGDTAMYLCATSSPAGGAGEETQYFGPGTRLLVL.

The chain carries TRBV6-6 and TRBJ1-4; maybe TRBD1 (6 bases). V lost 8 bases to trimming and J lost 10 bases, with 17 bases between them. Germline values: CDR1 MNHNY, CDR2 SVGAGI (reference sequence). This CDR3 has 13 amino acids. The CDR3 sequence is CASQEGGRGKLFF. The CDR3 region has the DNA TGTGCCAGCCAGGAGGGGGGGAGGGGAAAACTGTTTTTT.

The rearrangement uses TRBV2 and TRBJ2-1, with 10 bases aligning to TRBD2. Germline V gene sequence: CDR1 SNHLY, CDR2 FYNNEI. The CDR3 spans 11 residues. Unmatched junction bases numbered 6, after V lost 6 bases and J lost 16 bases. In nucleotides, the CDR3 is TGTGCCAGCAGCTATCTAGCGGGGGTTTTCTTC. Translating it yields CASSYLAGVFF.

The gene calls are TRBV7-8 and TRBJ2-3, with a weak D call TRBD2 (6 bases). The V gene lost 1 base and the J gene lost 6 bases, with 14 bases spanning the gap. Per germline, CDR1 SGHVS and CDR2 FQNEAQ. The CDR3 covers 15 residues. The DNA for the CDR3 is TGTGCCAGCAGCTTAGTCCTCCGGGGGACTGATACGCAGTATTTT. It translates to CASSLVLRGTDTQYF. The variable domain in full, completed from reference TRBV7-8 and TRBJ2-3, reads GAGVSQSPRYKVAKRGQDVALRCDPISGHVSLFWYQQALGQGPEFLTYFQNEAQLDKSGLPSDRFFAERPEGSVSTLKIQRTQQEDSAVYLCASSLVLRGTDTQYFGPGTRLTVL.

This chain joins TRBV19 and TRBJ1-2, with D possibly TRBD1 on 6 matching bases. The germline gives CDR1 LNHDA, CDR2 SQIVND (reference sequence). Trimming removed 8 bases at V and 8 bases at J, with 27 bases between. The CDR3 is 16 amino acids. In nucleotides, the CDR3 is TGTGCCAGTGACGACAGGAGGTCCTTCTTCGGCAAGGGCTACACCTTC. It is translated as CASDDRRSFFGKGYTF.